A single sample gave rise to the 18 T cell receptor beta chains below, sequenced in a study of OX40 agonist ivuxolimab in advanced cancers. TCRdb's table, derived via immunoSEQ multiplex PCR, lists solely in-frame clones and lacks some. This table has 52,000 or so clones, around 82% appearing once. Sequencing used CD4+ or CD8+ T cells sorted from blood, obtained in a trial of the OX40 agonist ivuxolimab. The receptors derive from an adult with an advanced solid tumor such as melanoma, head and neck, liver or kidney cancer.

The rearrangement links TRBV7-7 to TRBJ2-1, with D possibly matching TRBD1 (6 bases). The CDR3 spans 14 residues. The V gene's germline CDR1 is SSHAT and CDR2 FNYEAQ (reference sequence). Trimming took off 4 bases at V and 10 bases at J, with 17 bases between the two ends. CDR3 sequence reads: CASSSGTGFGEQFF. In nucleotides, the CDR3 is TGTGCCAGCAGCTCGGGAACAGGGTTTGGAGAGCAGTTCTTC.

The chain couples TRBV27 to TRBJ1-2; D call uncertain. V was clipped by 5 bases and J by 8 bases, with 15 bases between them. CDR1 is MNHEY, CDR2 SMNVEV, per germline (reference sequence). This CDR3 has 13 residues. The CDR3 region has the DNA TGTGCCAGCAGTCCCCGGACCGGCGGGGGCTACACCTTC. It specifies CASSPRTGGGYTF.

The chain links TRBV5-5 to TRBJ1-1, with D perhaps TRBD1 (5 bases). The CDR3 totals 12 residues. V lost 6 bases to trimming and J lost 4 bases, with 10 bases between them. The V gene's germline CDR1 is SGHKS and CDR2 YYEKEE (reference sequence). CDR3 residues: CASISGATEAFF. CDR3 in DNA: TGTGCCAGCATCTCTGGGGCCACTGAAGCTTTCTTT.

This chain links TRBV11-2 with TRBJ2-1; possibly TRBD2 for D (6 bases). The V end lost 5 bases, the J end lost 1 base, and 12 bases lay between the germline ends. There are 15 residues in the CDR3. Germline assignment: CDR1 SGHAT and CDR2 FQNNGV. CDR3 coding DNA: TGTGCCAGCAGCACCCGGGACTGGTCCTACAATGAGCAGTTCTTC. It encodes CASSTRDWSYNEQFF.

A word on this clone: This sample includes further DNA sequences coding for the same CDR3. The V gene is TRBV18, the J gene TRBJ1-5; D may be TRBD1 (6 bases). Between the trimmed V and J ends, which lost 1 base and 0 bases, there was a span of 13 bases. CDR1 and CDR2 (germline): KGHSH, LQKENI. CDR3 size: 17 residues. The CDR3 sequence is CASSPLAGGNSNQPQHF. The CDR3 DNA sequence: TGTGCCAGCTCACCACTGGCTGGGGGCAATAGCAATCAGCCCCAGCATTTT.

As DNA, the CDR3 is TGTGCCAGCAGCGTAGCGTGGGGACAGTTTAACTATGGCTACACCTTC. Translation gives CASSVAWGQFNYGYTF. V is TRBV9 and J is TRBJ1-2; the match to TRBD1 covers 7 bases. The CDR3 length is 16 residues. V lost 0 bases to trimming and J lost 1 base; unmatched junction nucleotides: 6. From germline, CDR1 is SGDLS and CDR2 YYNGEE.

This clone is a singleton in its sample. The rearrangement joins TRBV5-5 to TRBJ2-2; 11 bases map to TRBD1. This CDR3 has 15 residues. J gave up 7 bases and V 5 bases, and 7 bases lay outside the gene matches. Germline-derived CDR1 and CDR2 are SGHKS and YYEKEE (reference sequence). In nucleotides, the CDR3 is TGTGCCAGCAGTTCCGGACAGGGGGCCGGCGGGGAGCTGTTTTTT. This codes for CASSSGQGAGGELFF.

The rearrangement uses TRBV5-6 and TRBJ1-2; no firm D call. The CDR3 runs 15 residues. Germline values: CDR1 SGHDT, CDR2 YYEEEE. Trimming removed 4 bases from V and 4 bases from J, with 17 bases in between. The CDR3 region is CASSPERHVIYGYTF. The CDR3 DNA is TGTGCCAGCAGCCCTGAAAGACACGTTATCTATGGCTACACCTTC.

The V gene is TRBV28, the J gene TRBJ2-7; 10 bases fit TRBD2. Germline V gives CDR1 MDHEN, CDR2 SYDVKM. This CDR3 region has 15 residues. V was clipped by 6 bases and J by 1 base; unmatched bases: 6. DNA for the CDR3: TGTGCCAGCAGATTTACTAGCGGGGATTCCTACGAGCAGTACTTC. Its protein is CASRFTSGDSYEQYF.

The gene calls are TRBV28 and TRBJ1-6, with D possibly being TRBD1 (5 bases). Germline CDR1 MDHEN, CDR2 SYDVKM. Trimming cost V 4 bases and J 8 bases, with 15 bases left between them. This CDR3 is 15 amino acids long. CDR3 protein: CASSSDRGVYSPLHF. In nucleotides, the CDR3 is TGTGCCAGCAGTTCGGACCGAGGGGTTTATTCACCCCTCCACTTT.

The CDR3 loop is CASSPQGRASGRSNEQFF. For the CDR3, the DNA is TGTGCCAGCAGCCCGCAAGGGAGAGCTAGCGGGAGGAGCAATGAGCAGTTCTTC. The V and J genes are TRBV7-9 and TRBJ2-1, with 11 bases identical to TRBD2. The V gene's germline CDR1 is SEHNR and CDR2 FQNEAQ (reference sequence). After removal of 5 bases from V and 6 bases from J, the junction contained 15 bases not matched to a gene. The CDR3 is 18 amino acids.

This clone is a singleton in its sample. The chain recombines TRBV6-6 with TRBJ2-2; 7 bases map to TRBD2. CDR3 length: 16 residues. Trimming took 2 bases from V and 7 from J; bases not matched to a gene: 10. CDR1 and CDR2 (germline): MNHNY, SVGAGI (reference sequence). CDR3 sequence: CASSYPGGGPIGELFF. The CDR3 nucleotides read TGTGCCAGCAGTTACCCCGGGGGAGGGCCAATCGGGGAGCTGTTTTTT.

The genes are TRBV9 and TRBJ2-1; D may be TRBD2 (7 bases). This CDR3 is built from 16 residues. Trimming left V 4 bases short and J 0 bases short, with 14 bases between. CDR1 and CDR2 (germline): SGDLS, YYNGEE. CDR3 residues: CASSPGGGRSYNEQFF. CDR3 in DNA: TGTGCCAGCAGCCCGGGCGGGGGCCGCTCCTACAATGAGCAGTTCTTC.

The CDR3 protein is CASSYGRGRNEQFF. In DNA form, the CDR3 reads TGCGCCAGCAGCTATGGCAGGGGAAGAAATGAGCAGTTCTTC. V gene TRBV5-1 combines with J gene TRBJ2-1, with a possible D match to TRBD1 (6 bases). Trimming removed 3 bases from V and 7 bases from J, with 14 bases in between. Per the germline V gene, CDR1 is SGHRS and CDR2 is YFSETQ. The CDR3 is made up of 14 amino acids.

The rearrangement uses TRBV19 and TRBJ1-5, with unresolved D. In germline, CDR1 is LNHDA, CDR2 SQIVND (reference sequence). This CDR3 has 14 amino acids. V was shortened by 2 bases and J by 1 base, with 6 bases between the two germline ends. CDR3 region: CASSIRQSNQPQHF. In nucleotides, the CDR3 is TGTGCCAGTAGTATAAGGCAGAGCAATCAGCCCCAGCATTTT.

The chain joins TRBV21-1 to TRBJ1-5; the table calls TRBD1, which could not be checked here. TRBV21-1 constitutes a pseudogene. CDR3 length equals 16 residues. The CDR3 DNA reads as TGTGCCAGCAGCAAAGTCAGGGGGCGAGGAGGTCAGCCCCAGCATTTT. It codes for CASSKVRGRGGQPQHF.

The genes are TRBV11-2 and TRBJ2-7; 8 bases map to TRBD2. Losses at the gene ends were 4 bases for V and 4 bases for J; bases not matched to a gene: 6. The V gene's germline CDR1 is SGHAT and CDR2 FQNNGV. The CDR3 has 14 residues. The CDR3 nucleotides are TGTGCCAGCAGCTCCCTTGGGACTAGTTACGAGCAGTACTTC. Encoded protein: CASSSLGTSYEQYF.

With respect to this clone: A read error may account for a junction end that differs from germline. The V call is TRBV5-4, the J call TRBJ1-5, with D perhaps TRBD1 (5 bases). The germline CDR1 and CDR2 sequences are SGHNT and YYREEE (reference sequence). CDR3 length: 15 residues. The CDR3 DNA is TGCGCCAGCAGCCAAGACGGGGGACGCAATCAGCCCCAGCATTTT. Translated, it gives CASSQDGGRNQPQHF.